The rows below give T cell receptor beta chains drawn from one sample of a study of PD-L1 blockade in urothelial cancer. Method: immunoSEQ multiplex PCR; TCRdb's copy keeps in-frame clones and lacks some. The sample lists 55,000 to 85,000 clones; about 89% were seen once. The sequencing here drew on PBMCs, taken around atezolizumab (anti-PD-L1) treatment. These receptors all stem from a man in his fifties or sixties with urothelial cancer. The CDR3 runs from the conserved cysteine through the conserved F or W.

cdr3_aa: CASSGGYTDTQYF
v_call: TRBV27
j_call: TRBJ2-3

cdr3_aa: CASSPGRRGGYTF
v_call: TRBV4-1
j_call: TRBJ1-2

cdr3_aa: CASCTYPGLAGGDEQFF
v_call: TRBV19
j_call: TRBJ2-1

cdr3_aa: CASSEPSGGRRFF
v_call: TRBV2
j_call: TRBJ2-1

cdr3_aa: CASSLGGGFSQPQHF
v_call: TRBV5-1
j_call: TRBJ1-5

cdr3_aa: CASSLGDRGFGYTF
v_call: TRBV5-6
j_call: TRBJ1-2

cdr3_aa: CAISEQGVRGNQPQHF
v_call: TRBV10-3
j_call: TRBJ1-5

cdr3_aa: CASSLGQGSTDTQYF
v_call: TRBV5-4
j_call: TRBJ2-3

cdr3_aa: CASSRSDREANEQYF
v_call: TRBV4-1
j_call: TRBJ2-7

cdr3_aa: CASSLGQSYEQYF
v_call: TRBV6-5
j_call: TRBJ2-7

cdr3_aa: CASSRLAGGPLSSYNEQFF
v_call: TRBV18
j_call: TRBJ2-1

cdr3_aa: CASSSPTGGKSGQPQHF
v_call: TRBV7-8
j_call: TRBJ1-5

cdr3_aa: CASSLDLGGTGYTF
v_call: TRBV11-2
j_call: TRBJ1-2

cdr3_aa: CASNAYGTDTQYF
v_call: TRBV25-1
j_call: TRBJ2-3

cdr3_aa: CASSPGQETYGYTF
v_call: TRBV5-4
j_call: TRBJ1-2

cdr3_aa: CASSQAPGLGEYNEQFF
v_call: TRBV4-1
j_call: TRBJ2-1

cdr3_aa: CASSRGGMPSYEQYF
v_call: TRBV6-5
j_call: TRBJ2-7

cdr3_aa: CASKRTALLAKNIQYF
v_call: TRBV28
j_call: TRBJ2-4

cdr3_aa: CASSGDSRSSYNSPLHF
v_call: TRBV5-1
j_call: TRBJ1-6

cdr3_aa: CASGKKRQTSTDTQYF
v_call: TRBV5-1
j_call: TRBJ2-3

cdr3_aa: CASRTGGVTDTF
v_call: TRBV6-6
j_call: TRBJ1-2

cdr3_aa: CASRSRGGASYNEQFF
v_call: TRBV7-9
j_call: TRBJ2-1

cdr3_aa: CASSQDYTPGKGYTF
v_call: TRBV14
j_call: TRBJ1-2

cdr3_aa: CASSLDGRGWWNTEAFF
v_call: TRBV5-6
j_call: TRBJ1-1

cdr3_aa: CASSLEGGNTIYF
v_call: TRBV7-3
j_call: TRBJ1-3

cdr3_aa: CASNNKHGEGTEAFF
v_call: TRBV21-1
j_call: TRBJ1-1

cdr3_aa: CASRTTGTGIGETQYF
v_call: TRBV19
j_call: TRBJ2-5

cdr3_aa: CASTATGPGANVLTF
v_call: TRBV2
j_call: TRBJ2-6

cdr3_aa: CASSRQGPTEAFF
v_call: TRBV4-1
j_call: TRBJ1-1

cdr3_aa: CASSQGTGGFFLYEQYF
v_call: TRBV4-1
j_call: TRBJ2-7

cdr3_aa: CASGWSVNTEAFF
v_call: TRBV5-1
j_call: TRBJ1-1

cdr3_aa: CASSIDGAGRGGSGNTEAFF
v_call: TRBV19
j_call: TRBJ1-1

cdr3_aa: CASSSKQGAGTGANVLTF
v_call: TRBV9
j_call: TRBJ2-6

cdr3_aa: CASSSLPGTGKVYEQYF
v_call: TRBV7-9
j_call: TRBJ2-7

cdr3_aa: CASSITGGSGANVLTF
v_call: TRBV19
j_call: TRBJ2-6

cdr3_aa: CASSISATNEKLFF
v_call: TRBV19
j_call: TRBJ1-4

cdr3_aa: CASSPGTGNNSPLHF
v_call: TRBV11-2
j_call: TRBJ1-6

cdr3_aa: CSASLAGGRTDTQYF
v_call: TRBV29-1
j_call: TRBJ2-3

cdr3_aa: CATSRDKQGIDEQYF
v_call: TRBV15
j_call: TRBJ2-7

cdr3_aa: CAISTSDEQYF
v_call: TRBV10-3
j_call: TRBJ2-7

cdr3_aa: CAISRGQATQETQYF
v_call: TRBV10-3
j_call: TRBJ2-5

cdr3_aa: CASSLLRDRPRRETQYF
v_call: TRBV5-5
j_call: TRBJ2-5

cdr3_aa: CASSLQGGYEQFF
v_call: TRBV10-2
j_call: TRBJ2-1